This record concerns one TCR beta chain sequence. Participants were placed into cohorts based on the clinical history they reported. Cohort 3 recovery required two negative PCRs, clearance, or symptom resolution. From germline, CDR1 is KGHSH and CDR2 LQKENI. Trimming removed 6 bases from V and 6 bases from J; junction bases left unmatched: 6. The CDR3 is made up of 13 amino acids. The data are from a study of blood T cell repertoires in COVID-19. Sequencing used immunoSEQ multiplex PCR; TCRdb keeps in-frame clones, though not all of them. This sample has some 300,000 clones, with approximately 84% found just once.

What was sequenced was PBMCs or T cells enriched from blood (not recorded which). This chain joins TRBV18 and TRBJ1-2; 8 bases map to TRBD1. This sequence was found in a woman aged 30 to 39 who had recovered from COVID-19. The CDR3: CASSSGQGHGYTF. The CDR3 DNA follows: TGTGCCAGCTCCTCCGGACAGGGCCATGGCTACACCTTC.